Listed below are T cell receptor beta chains from one sample, sequenced in a study of blood T cell repertoires in COVID-19. TCRdb's copy holds only in-frame clones and misses some; the assay was immunoSEQ multiplex PCR. The top ten clones hold 7% of a sample with 150,000 to 200,000 clones, about 88% of them seen once. The sample consisted of peripheral blood. The receptors originated from a woman older than 75 in a cohort sampled during active or convalescent COVID-19. Each CDR3 is given with its conserved first and last residue. D genes are given only for firm matches. Not every row has a clone size; where given, it reads once, few, many or a size class.

J,length,D,size,V,DNA,CDR3
TRBJ1-2,15,.,.,TRBV11-2,TGTGCCAGCAGCCTCGGGTCCCTAGCTAACTATGGCTACACCTTC,CASSLGSLANYGYTF
TRBJ1-6,16,TRBD1,.,TRBV5-4,TGTGCCAGCAGCTTGGGATGGGACAGCTATAATTCACCCCTCCACTTT,CASSLGWDSYNSPLHF
TRBJ2-5,13,.,.,TRBV7-9,TGTGCCAGCAACCCGACCGCAGTGGGCACCCAGTACTTC,CASNPTAVGTQYF
TRBJ2-7,15,TRBD1,.,TRBV6-5,TGTGCCAGCAGAGATACAGGGGCGGAGTCCTACGAGCAGTACTTC,CASRDTGAESYEQYF
TRBJ2-3,15,TRBD2,.,TRBV15,TGTGCCACCAGCAGACGGAGCGGGGGGGCAGATACGCAGTATTTT,CATSRRSGGADTQYF
TRBJ1-5,15,.,.,TRBV9,TGTGCCAGCAGCCCCAACAGTTATAGCAATCAGCCCCAGCATTTT,CASSPNSYSNQPQHF
TRBJ1-1,13,.,.,TRBV28,TGTGCCAGCAGTTTTCAGGGGTTAGCTGAAGCTTTCTTT,CASSFQGLAEAFF
TRBJ1-4,15,.,.,TRBV5-5,TGTGCCAGCAGCGGGTACAGGGATCCTAATGAAAAACTGTTTTTT,CASSGYRDPNEKLFF
TRBJ2-3,18,TRBD2,.,TRBV4-1,TGCGCCAGCAGCCAAGCGAAGGTGCGGGAGTCTTTGGCAGATACGCAGTATTTT,CASSQAKVRESLADTQYF
TRBJ1-2,16,.,.,TRBV18,TGTGCCAGCTCAGGCGTCGACAGCGTATTTAACTATGGCTACACCTTC,CASSGVDSVFNYGYTF
TRBJ1-4,15,TRBD1,.,TRBV3-1/TRBV3-2,TGTGCCAGCAGCCCTGGGACAGTGAGAAATGAAAAACTGTTTTTT,CASSPGTVRNEKLFF
TRBJ2-5,14,.,.,TRBV3-1/TRBV3-2,TGTGCCAGCACCTTAATGGGGGGCCAAGAGACCCAGTACTTC,CASTLMGGQETQYF
TRBJ1-3,15,.,.,TRBV4-1,TGCGCCAGCAGCCAAGTTTCGAGCTTGAGAAACACCATATATTTT,CASSQVSSLRNTIYF
TRBJ2-5,15,.,.,TRBV24-1,TGTGCCACCAGTGATGGACCTGTCCCTACCGGGGCCCAGTACTTC,CATSDGPVPTGAQYF
TRBJ1-2,15,.,.,TRBV5-1,TGCGCCAGCAGCTTGATCTTCTCGGGGGACTATGGCTACACCTTC,CASSLIFSGDYGYTF
TRBJ1-1,16,.,.,TRBV3-1/TRBV3-2,TGTGCCAGCAGCCCGTATGATGGGGGCTGGCGCACTGAAGCTTTCTTT,CASSPYDGGWRTEAFF
TRBJ2-1,14,TRBD1,once,TRBV29-1,TGCAGCGTTGAAACAGGGGGCGTAGGGAATGAGCAGTTCTTC,CSVETGGVGNEQFF
TRBJ1-2,15,.,.,TRBV9,TGTGCCAGCAGCGTTACAGGGACCCCTAACTATGGCTACACCTTC,CASSVTGTPNYGYTF
TRBJ1-6,11,.,few,TRBV11-3,TGTGCCAGCAGCGCTAGTTCACCCCTCCACTTT,CASSASSPLHF
TRBJ1-1,12,.,.,TRBV9,TGTGCCAGCAGCGGACAGGCCCCTGAAGCTTTCTTT,CASSGQAPEAFF
TRBJ2-3,15,TRBD1,.,TRBV10-1,TGCGCCAGCAGTGACGACAGGGGTTGGACAGATACGCAGTATTTT,CASSDDRGWTDTQYF
TRBJ2-7,14,.,.,TRBV30,TGTGCCTGGAGTCAGGGGACACACCCCTACGAGCAGTACTTC,CAWSQGTHPYEQYF
TRBJ2-2,13,.,.,TRBV12-3/TRBV12-4,TGTGCCAGCAGTCCCTCGGGGGCCGGGGAGCTGTTTTTT,CASSPSGAGELFF
TRBJ1-6,17,.,.,TRBV5-1,TGCGCCAGCAGCAAGGACGGGATCAGCTCCTATAATTCACCCCTCCACTTT,CASSKDGISSYNSPLHF
TRBJ1-2,14,TRBD1,once,TRBV11-3,TGTGCCAGCAGCCTCGGACAGGGGGCTATCGGCTACACCTTC,CASSLGQGAIGYTF
TRBJ1-1,14,.,.,TRBV18,TGTGCCAGCTCACCTCCAGCGGGAGGGACTGAAGCTTTCTTT,CASSPPAGGTEAFF
TRBJ1-5,12,TRBD1,.,TRBV30,TGTGCCTGGAGCAGGACAGGGCAGCCCCAGCATTTT,CAWSRTGQPQHF
TRBJ2-3,14,TRBD2,.,TRBV14,TGTGCCAGCAGCCCTAGCGGGCACACAGATACGCAGTATTTT,CASSPSGHTDTQYF
TRBJ2-7,13,.,.,TRBV5-4,TGTGCCAGCAGCTTGGGACTCCTAGCAGAGCAGTACTTC,CASSLGLLAEQYF
TRBJ1-3,15,.,.,TRBV11-2,TGTGCCAGCAGCTTATCGCAGGGGTTTGGAAACACCATATATTTT,CASSLSQGFGNTIYF
TRBJ2-2,18,.,.,TRBV7-8,TGTGCCAGCAGCTTACAGATGGGGGGACAGCTCTGGGCCGGGGAGCTGTTTTTT,CASSLQMGGQLWAGELFF
TRBJ2-7,16,TRBD1,.,TRBV6-2/TRBV6-3,TGTGCCAGCAGTGGAAACCGGGACAGGGGAATCTACGAGCAGTACTTC,CASSGNRDRGIYEQYF
TRBJ1-1,17,TRBD1,once,TRBV18,TGTGCCAGCTCACCACTCGGGACAGGGCCTCCGAACACTGAAGCTTTCTTT,CASSPLGTGPPNTEAFF
TRBJ1-1,20,TRBD1,.,TRBV19,TGTGCCAGTAGTCCAAGGGACAGGGGTGTCCTCACTTCAATGAACACTGAAGCTTTCTTT,CASSPRDRGVLTSMNTEAFF
TRBJ2-2,18,TRBD1,.,TRBV28,TGTGCCAGCAGCCCGAGACAGGGTTTGTTACCTTGGACCGGGGAGCTGTTTTTT,CASSPRQGLLPWTGELFF
TRBJ1-3,15,.,few,TRBV7-8,TGTGCCAGCAGCTTAGTCTGGAGCTCTGGAAACACCATATATTTT,CASSLVWSSGNTIYF
TRBJ1-3,14,TRBD1,.,TRBV20-1,TGCAGTGCTAGTGGGCAGGGGGCTGGAAACACCATATATTTT,CSASGQGAGNTIYF
TRBJ1-4,14,.,once,TRBV11-2,TGTGCCAGCAGCCCAGGGGTTTGGGGAGAAAAACTGTTTTTT,CASSPGVWGEKLFF
TRBJ2-3,16,.,.,TRBV6-1,TGTGCCAGCAGTGGTCTAGCGCCGATGGGTACAGATACGCAGTATTTT,CASSGLAPMGTDTQYF
TRBJ2-5,12,.,.,TRBV10-3,TGTGCCATCAGTGGACTGGAAGAGACCCAGTACTTC,CAISGLEETQYF
TRBJ1-1,13,.,once,TRBV12-3/TRBV12-4,TGTGCCAGCAGTCTCCTGGGGCCATATGAGGCTTTCTTT,CASSLLGPYEAFF
TRBJ1-1,13,.,.,TRBV11-3,TGTGCCAGCAGCTTAACAGGCAACACTGAAGCTTTCTTT,CASSLTGNTEAFF
TRBJ1-2,13,.,.,TRBV21-1,TGTGCCAGCAGCGGCCGACAGGGGGAAGGCTACACCTTC,CASSGRQGEGYTF
TRBJ2-1,15,.,.,TRBV10-3,TGTGCCATCAGTGACAAGAGAGGGCTCTACAATGAGCAGTTCTTC,CAISDKRGLYNEQFF
TRBJ2-1,17,TRBD2,.,TRBV14,TGTGCCAGCAGCCATTACACGCTGGGGCGGGGGGGAAATGAGCAGTTCTTC,CASSHYTLGRGGNEQFF
TRBJ1-3,15,.,.,TRBV5-1,TGCGCCAGCAGCTTGGCGACAGATACTGGAAACACCATATATTTT,CASSLATDTGNTIYF
TRBJ1-2,13,.,.,TRBV10-3,TGTGCCATCAGTGAGCCACTCGGGGATGGCTACACCTTC,CAISEPLGDGYTF
TRBJ2-3,15,.,.,TRBV9,TGTGCCAGCAGCGTTTTGGGCAGGGGAACAGATACGCAGTATTTT,CASSVLGRGTDTQYF